This T cell receptor beta chain derives from a study of spatial heterogeneity in lung cancer. Turning to the study itself: The donor group consisted of 55 to 85 patients who had untreated, early-stage non-small cell lung cancer. General observations from the study: More often at tumor resection than at routine follow-up, ubiquitous expanded tumor TCRs were detected in the blood.

This clonotype was seen at least ten times. The antigen is undetermined. Time point specified: blood at routine non-recurrence follow-up after resection. There are 13 residues in the CDR3. V shed 5 bases and J shed 0 bases, with 6 bases lying between them. The study tagged each TCR cDNA molecule with a unique molecular identifier. TCRdb itself ran the 5' RACE reads through MiXCR, one entry per CDR3 protein. Of 15,000 to 20,000 distinct CDR3 sequences in the sample, about 8.9% were seen once. The receptor comes from a male donor with early-stage non-small cell lung cancer. Sequencing was performed on PBMCs, taken at follow-up. This chain uses TRBV12-3 or TRBV12-4 with TRBJ2-3; no clear D. The CDR3 sequence: CASSTPSTDTQYF. The CDR3 DNA follows: TGTGCCAGCAGTACACCTAGCACAGATACGCAGTATTTT.